What follows is one T cell receptor (beta chain) and its context. What it binds is unknown. The record originates from a study of PD-1 blockade in classical Hodgkin lymphoma. Broader study findings: The authors have not defined what causes the repertoire differences, possibly disease activity or prior therapy. TCR diversity rose significantly by C4D1 in CD4+ but not CD8+ cells. Before treatment, TCR diversity in newly diagnosed patients was reportedly lower than in healthy donors.

Patients all relapsed after autologous stem cell transplantation, and there was variation in brentuximab vedotin exposure. In germline, CDR1 is MNHEY, CDR2 SVGAGI. V shed 2 bases and J shed 2 bases, with 6 bases lying between them. There are 13 residues in the CDR3. Sequencing used immunoSEQ multiplex PCR; TCRdb keeps in-frame clones, though not all of them. The sample contains around 30,000 clones, approximately 80% of which appear only once. The specimen comprised peripheral blood mononuclear cells (PBMCs), sampled at baseline. The clonotype was recovered from a human donor with classical Hodgkin lymphoma. The V call is TRBV6-5, the J call TRBJ1-2, with D uncertain. CDR3: CASSYDWNYGYTF. The CDR3 nucleotides are TGTGCCAGCAGTTACGATTGGAACTATGGCTACACCTTC.